Listed below are T cell receptor beta chains from one sample, sequenced in a study of OX40 agonist ivuxolimab in advanced cancers. Generated by immunoSEQ multiplex PCR, the TCRdb table keeps only in-frame clones and is missing some. The sample lists 71,000 or so clones, about 81% occurring once. Material: CD4+ or CD8+ T cells sorted from blood, obtained in a trial of the OX40 agonist ivuxolimab. Every receptor here comes from an adult with an advanced solid tumor such as melanoma, head and neck, liver or kidney cancer. Both conserved end residues are part of each CDR3. A D gene is named only where the DNA matches it firmly. Size values are once, few and many counts, or a class for expanded clones, and some rows have none.

>TRBV5-1|TRBJ2-3|.|.
CASSSGLDTDTQYF
TGCGCCAGCAGCTCGGGACTGGACACAGATACGCAGTATTTT
>TRBV20-1|TRBJ2-3|.|TRBD2
CSATSSGGQYF
TGCAGTGCAACCTCTAGCGGGGGGCAGTATTTT
>TRBV11-2|TRBJ2-3|.|.
CASSSTPDREGDF
TGTGCCAGCAGCTCAACTCCGGACAGGGAGGGGGATTTT
>TRBV7-9|TRBJ1-2|few|.
CASSWAGGDGYTF
TGTGCCAGCAGCTGGGCGGGGGGGGATGGCTACACCTTC
>TRBV7-9|TRBJ2-7|.|.
CASSSGRAYEQYF
TGTGCCAGCAGCTCAGGCCGAGCCTACGAGCAGTACTTC
>TRBV18|TRBJ1-4|.|.
CASSRATNEKLFF
TGTGCCAGCTCCCGAGCAACTAATGAAAAACTGTTTTTT
>TRBV5-1|TRBJ2-3|.|.
CASSLDGLSADTQYF
TGCGCCAGCAGCTTGGACGGTCTCTCGGCAGATACGCAGTATTTT
>TRBV5-8|TRBJ2-3|.|TRBD2
CASSFGASGADTQYF
TGTGCCAGCAGCTTCGGGGCTAGCGGGGCAGATACGCAGTATTTT
>TRBV7-8|TRBJ2-7|.|.
CASSSRESSYEQYF
TGTGCCAGCAGCTCGCGGGAATCCTCCTACGAGCAGTACTTC
>TRBV7-3|TRBJ1-5|.|TRBD1
CASSFVGGTGGSNQPQHF
TGTGCCAGCAGCTTCGTCGGGGGGACAGGAGGTAGCAATCAGCCCCAGCATTTT
>TRBV4-1|TRBJ2-7|.|.
CASSQVPGPPGYEQYF
TGCGCCAGCAGCCAAGTCCCAGGCCCACCGGGCTACGAGCAGTACTTC
>TRBV7-2|TRBJ2-6|.|.
CASRQNSGANVLTF
TGTGCCAGCAGACAGAACTCTGGGGCCAACGTCCTGACTTTC
>TRBV9|TRBJ1-2|.|.
CASSVVAANYGYTF
TGTGCCAGCAGCGTAGTCGCGGCTAACTATGGCTACACCTTC
>TRBV2|TRBJ1-2|.|TRBD1
CASPTGGTGLYGYTF
TGTGCCAGTCCTACAGGCGGGACAGGTCTCTATGGCTACACCTTC
>TRBV5-4|TRBJ2-1|.|.
CASTNPSSYNEQFF
TGTGCCAGCACCAATCCGAGCTCCTACAATGAGCAGTTCTTC
>TRBV6-1|TRBJ2-2|.|.
CASKLIEVTGELFF
TGTGCCAGCAAATTGATAGAGGTAACCGGGGAGCTGTTTTTT
>TRBV5-6|TRBJ2-7|.|TRBD2
CASGGLAVYEQYF
TGTGCCAGCGGGGGACTAGCGGTATACGAGCAGTACTTC
>TRBV4-1|TRBJ2-2|few|.
CASSQLETGELFF
TGCGCCAGCAGCCAACTGGAAACCGGGGAGCTGTTTTTT
>TRBV6-5|TRBJ2-7|few|.
CASSSGYSYEQYF
TGTGCCAGCAGTTCCGGATACTCCTACGAGCAGTACTTC
>TRBV10-3|TRBJ2-2|.|.
CAISRAGELFF
TGTGCCATCAGTAGGGCCGGGGAGCTGTTTTTT
>TRBV19|TRBJ1-5|.|TRBD1
CASSAWIQGGGRGDQPQHF
TGTGCCAGTAGTGCATGGATACAGGGGGGAGGAAGGGGTGATCAGCCCCAGCATTTT
>TRBV5-1|TRBJ2-1|.|.
CASSLEVNLEQFF
TGCGCCAGCAGCTTGGAGGTAAATCTCGAGCAGTTCTTC
>TRBV7-9|TRBJ2-1|.|.
CASSAAGSPLNEQFF
TGTGCCAGCAGCGCGGCGGGTAGTCCCCTCAATGAGCAGTTCTTC
>TRBV7-2|TRBJ2-7|.|.
CASSLRGTSSYEQYF
TGTGCCAGCAGCTTAAGGGGTACTAGCAGCTACGAGCAGTACTTC
>TRBV7-3|TRBJ2-3|.|TRBD2
CASSSSGGAGTQYF
TGTGCCAGCAGCTCGAGCGGGGGGGCAGGTACGCAGTATTTT
>TRBV7-2|TRBJ2-3|.|.
CASSFSGTDTQYF
TGTGCCAGCAGCTTTAGCGGCACAGATACGCAGTATTTT
>TRBV29-1|TRBJ2-3|.|.
CSAHQFSTDTQYF
TGCAGCGCACACCAATTTAGCACAGATACGCAGTATTTT
>TRBV5-1|TRBJ1-1|many|TRBD1
CASTFSGTGAGDTEAFF
TGCGCCAGCACATTCTCCGGGACAGGGGCGGGTGACACTGAAGCTTTCTTT
>TRBV27|TRBJ2-1|.|.
CASSLGQVNEQFF
TGTGCCAGCAGTTTAGGGCAAGTCAATGAGCAGTTCTTC
>TRBV11-3|TRBJ2-7|.|TRBD2
CASSLSGTSGEQYF
TGTGCCAGCAGCCTTAGCGGGACCTCCGGCGAGCAGTACTTC
>TRBV4-3|TRBJ2-1|.|TRBD2
CASSQGGWTSGSDEQFF
TGCGCCAGCAGCCAAGGTGGTTGGACTAGCGGGAGTGATGAGCAGTTCTTC
>TRBV5-4|TRBJ2-7|.|.
CASSLLDEQYF
TGTGCCAGCAGCTTGCTGGACGAGCAGTACTTC
>TRBV18|TRBJ2-1|.|TRBD1
CASSPGTGGEYEQFF
TGTGCCAGCTCACCCGGGACAGGGGGGGAGTATGAGCAGTTCTTC
>TRBV7-8|TRBJ2-5|.|.
CASSSAVPGMYQETQYF
TGTGCCAGCAGCTCCGCCGTTCCGGGCATGTACCAAGAGACCCAGTACTTC
>TRBV5-1|TRBJ1-6|once|.
CASSLGQNNSPLHF
TGCGCCAGCAGCTTGGGGCAAAATAATTCACCCCTCCACTTT
>TRBV14|TRBJ1-2|.|TRBD1
CASSRTGRWDGYTF
TGTGCCAGCAGTCGGACAGGGCGGTGGGATGGCTACACCTTC
>TRBV6-1|TRBJ1-3|.|TRBD1
CATKGQGSSGNTIYF
TGTGCCACCAAGGGACAGGGGAGCTCTGGAAACACCATATATTTT